This TCR gamma chain was observed in a study of Vδ1+ human thymocytes. The template was reverse-transcribed extracted RNA. CDR3 amplicons came from multiplex PCR with pooled V-gene forward and constant-region reverse primers. TCRdb re-called the multiplex PCR reads via CATT. The sample holds 25,000 to 35,000 gamma-chain clones, roughly 20% seen once. Whole-study results and caveats: Unlike peripheral blood Vdelta1+ controls, thymic delta-chain sequences included approximately 20% Vdelta2 and few Vdelta3. Unexpected Vdelta2 sequences could cause misinterpretation of bulk repertoire data. In the thymus, TRG and TRD repertoires looked highly polyclonal with Gaussian CDR3 lengths. TRG sequences recurred across donors, whereas TRD sequences stayed essentially private.

Note on this clone: Its antigen remains unknown. Other DNA sequences in this specimen translate into the identical CDR3.

The germline V gene encodes CDR1 EGSTGY and CDR2 YDSYTSSV. The CDR3 is 13 residues long. The V segment lost 0 bases and the J segment 7 bases; nucleotides outside the gene matches: 6. The specimen was Vdelta1+ gamma-delta thymocytes from the thymus. Subset described: FACS-sorted CD3+ TCRalphabeta- TCRVdelta1+ TCRVdelta2- thymocytes. This clonotype was obtained from a boy under two years old who had congenital heart surgery. The chain couples TRGV4 to TRGJ1 or TRGJ2. The CDR3, as DNA: TGTGCCACCTGGGATGGGCGAGGATATAAGAAACTCTTT. Translation gives CATWDGRGYKKLF.